This T cell receptor (beta chain) emerged from a study of CD8+ T cells in alopecia areata. Study-level findings and limits: Scalp samples also yield sequences of resident alphabeta T cells from normal skin. With tofacitinib ongoing, many expanded lesional clones persisted in both scalp and blood.

Treatment: oral pan-JAK inhibitor, 5-10 mg twice daily. A remark on this clone: Its antigen is currently unknown.

Trimming removed 5 bases from V and 2 bases from J, with 11 bases in between. The germline gives CDR1 SEHNR, CDR2 FQNEAQ (reference sequence). This CDR3 region has 14 residues. RNA extraction was followed by reverse transcription into cDNA, which acted as the sequencing template. The method was immunoSEQ multiplex PCR; TCRdb's version includes in-frame clones alone and lacks a portion of them. The sample lists about 150,000 clones, just over 65% seen once, with 0.9% to 1% in the top ten. This receptor was identified in a human donor with alopecia areata. The sequences come from CD4+ T cells sorted from blood, collected at week 4, from a patient treated with tofacitinib. This chain uses TRBV7-9 with TRBJ2-3; weak D call: TRBD1 (6 bases). The CDR3 reads CASSPTGTTDTQYF. The CDR3, as DNA: TGTGCCAGCAGCCCGACAGGAACCACAGATACGCAGTATTTT.